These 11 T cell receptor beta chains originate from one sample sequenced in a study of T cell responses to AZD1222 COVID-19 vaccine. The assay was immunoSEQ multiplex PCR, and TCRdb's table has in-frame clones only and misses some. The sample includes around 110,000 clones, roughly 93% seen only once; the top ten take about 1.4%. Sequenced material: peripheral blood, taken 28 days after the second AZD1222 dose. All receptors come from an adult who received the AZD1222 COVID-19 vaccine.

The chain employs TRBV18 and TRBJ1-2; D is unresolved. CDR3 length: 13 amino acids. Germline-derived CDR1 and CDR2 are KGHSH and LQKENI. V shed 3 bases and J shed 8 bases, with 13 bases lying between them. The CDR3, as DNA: TGTGCCAGCTCACCCGGGCCTGACACCGGCTACACCTTC. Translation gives CASSPGPDTGYTF.

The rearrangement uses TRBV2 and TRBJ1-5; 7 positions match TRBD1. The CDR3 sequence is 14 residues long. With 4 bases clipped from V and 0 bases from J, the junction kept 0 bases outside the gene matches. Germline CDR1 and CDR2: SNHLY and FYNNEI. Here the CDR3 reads CASSGDSSNQPQHF. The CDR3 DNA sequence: TGTGCCAGCAGTGGGGACAGTAGCAATCAGCCCCAGCATTTT.

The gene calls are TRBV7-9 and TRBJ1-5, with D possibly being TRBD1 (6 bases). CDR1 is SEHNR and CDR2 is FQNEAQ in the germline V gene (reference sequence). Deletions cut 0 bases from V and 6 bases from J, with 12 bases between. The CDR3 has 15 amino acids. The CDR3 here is CASSLAYGGLQPQHF. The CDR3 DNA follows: TGTGCCAGCAGCTTAGCTTACGGGGGGCTTCAGCCCCAGCATTTT.

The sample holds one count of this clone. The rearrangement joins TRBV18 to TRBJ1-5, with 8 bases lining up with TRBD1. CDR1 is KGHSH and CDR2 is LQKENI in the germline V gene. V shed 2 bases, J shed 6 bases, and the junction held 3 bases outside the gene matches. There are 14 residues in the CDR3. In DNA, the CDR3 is TGTGCCAGCTCACCAAGGACAGGGCTTCAGCCCCAGCATTTT. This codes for CASSPRTGLQPQHF.

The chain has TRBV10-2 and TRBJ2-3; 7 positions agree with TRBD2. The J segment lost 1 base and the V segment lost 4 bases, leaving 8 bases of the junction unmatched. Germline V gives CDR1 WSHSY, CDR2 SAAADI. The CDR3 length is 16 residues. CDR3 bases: TGCGCCAGCAGTGTTAGCGGGCCGGGAGGCACAGATACGCAGTATTTT. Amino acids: CASSVSGPGGTDTQYF.

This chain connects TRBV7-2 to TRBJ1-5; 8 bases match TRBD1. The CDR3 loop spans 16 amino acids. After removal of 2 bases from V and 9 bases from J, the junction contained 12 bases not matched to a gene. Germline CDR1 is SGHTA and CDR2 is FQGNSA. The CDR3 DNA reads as TGTGCCAGCAGCTTATCAAGTTTGGACAGGGTTCCGCCCCAGCATTTT. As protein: CASSLSSLDRVPPQHF.

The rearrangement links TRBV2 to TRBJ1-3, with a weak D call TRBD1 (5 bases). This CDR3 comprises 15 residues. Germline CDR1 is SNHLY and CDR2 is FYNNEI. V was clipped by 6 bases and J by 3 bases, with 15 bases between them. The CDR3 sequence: CASSGSGGGGNTIYF. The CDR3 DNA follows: TGTGCCAGCAGCGGGTCCGGCGGGGGTGGAAACACCATATATTTT.

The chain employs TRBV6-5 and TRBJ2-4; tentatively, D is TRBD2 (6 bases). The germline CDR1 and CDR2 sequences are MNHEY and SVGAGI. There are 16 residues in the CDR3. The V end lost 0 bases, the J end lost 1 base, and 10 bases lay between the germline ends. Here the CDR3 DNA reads TGTGCCAGCAGTTACTCGATTGCGGGGGCCAAAAACATTCAGTACTTC. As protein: CASSYSIAGAKNIQYF.

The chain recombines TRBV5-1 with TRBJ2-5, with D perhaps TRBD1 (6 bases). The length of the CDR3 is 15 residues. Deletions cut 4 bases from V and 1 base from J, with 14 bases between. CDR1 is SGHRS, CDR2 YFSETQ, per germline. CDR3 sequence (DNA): TGCGCCAGCAGCCCAACAGGGCCGGCCCAAGAGACCCAGTACTTC. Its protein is CASSPTGPAQETQYF.

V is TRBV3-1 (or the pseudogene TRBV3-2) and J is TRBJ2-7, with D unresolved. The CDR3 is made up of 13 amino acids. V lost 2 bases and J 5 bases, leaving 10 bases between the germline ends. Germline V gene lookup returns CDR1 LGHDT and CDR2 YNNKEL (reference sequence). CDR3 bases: TGTGCCAGCAGCCAATTAGGGTCCGACGAGCAGTACTTC. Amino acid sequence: CASSQLGSDEQYF.

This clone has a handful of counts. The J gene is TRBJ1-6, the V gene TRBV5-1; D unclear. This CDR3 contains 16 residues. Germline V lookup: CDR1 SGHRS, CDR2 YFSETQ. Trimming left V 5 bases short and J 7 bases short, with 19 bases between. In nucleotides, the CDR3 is TGCGCCAGCAGTCGAGACGGAGATAATGGCAATTCACCCCTCCACTTT. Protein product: CASSRDGDNGNSPLHF.